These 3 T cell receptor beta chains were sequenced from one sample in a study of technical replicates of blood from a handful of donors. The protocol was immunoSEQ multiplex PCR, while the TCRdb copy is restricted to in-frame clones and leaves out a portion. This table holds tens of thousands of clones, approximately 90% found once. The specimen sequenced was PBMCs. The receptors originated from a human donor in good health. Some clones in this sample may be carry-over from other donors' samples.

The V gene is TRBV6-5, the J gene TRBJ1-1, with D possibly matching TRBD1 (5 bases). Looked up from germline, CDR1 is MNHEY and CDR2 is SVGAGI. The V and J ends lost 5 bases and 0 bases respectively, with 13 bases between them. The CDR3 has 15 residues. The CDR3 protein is CASSPSPGLNTEAFF. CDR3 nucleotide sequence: TGTGCCAGCAGTCCCTCTCCAGGGCTGAACACTGAAGCTTTCTTT.

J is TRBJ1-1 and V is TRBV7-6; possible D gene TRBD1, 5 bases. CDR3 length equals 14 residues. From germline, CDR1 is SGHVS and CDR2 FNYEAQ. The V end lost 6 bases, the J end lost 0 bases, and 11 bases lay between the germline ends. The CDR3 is CASSRDSLNTEAFF. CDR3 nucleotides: TGTGCCAGCAGTCGAGACAGTTTGAACACTGAAGCTTTCTTT.

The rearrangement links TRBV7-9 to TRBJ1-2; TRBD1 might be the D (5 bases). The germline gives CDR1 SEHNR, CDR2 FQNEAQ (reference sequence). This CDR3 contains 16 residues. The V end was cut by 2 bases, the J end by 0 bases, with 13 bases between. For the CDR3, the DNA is TGTGCCAGCAGCTTACTAGGGGAAGTCTCTAACTATGGCTACACCTTC. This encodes CASSLLGEVSNYGYTF.